A single TCR beta chain is shown here with its context. The antigen is undetermined. Separation from the approximately 660-subject first cohort characterized the roughly 120-subject validation cohort, to which the donors belonged. Trimming at V came to 7 bases and at J to 0 bases, leaving 0 bases not matched to a gene. The CDR3 runs to 15 residues. Looked up from germline, CDR1 is SGHNT and CDR2 is YYREEE (reference sequence). Data came from immunoSEQ multiplex PCR; TCRdb stores just in-frame clones and leaves some out. The top ten hold about 1.9% of the sample, which has some 120,000 clones, roughly 90% seen once. This entry is derived from a study of cytomegalovirus exposure and HLA in healthy donors. Findings and limits, study-wide: Altogether, 160 or so TCR beta chains were recorded as cytomegalovirus-associated. The tendency of first-cohort TCR clusters to co-occur in the 90 to 150 validation repertoires was the finding of a later analysis.

Sequenced sample: PBMCs. The rearrangement links TRBV5-4 to TRBJ2-6; 11 nucleotides agree with TRBD1. The origin of this receptor is a woman younger than 35 in good health and CMV-seronegative. The CDR3 DNA sequence: TGTGCCAGCGGGACAGGGGGCTCTGGGGCCAACGTCCTGACTTTC. Protein sequence: CASGTGGSGANVLTF.